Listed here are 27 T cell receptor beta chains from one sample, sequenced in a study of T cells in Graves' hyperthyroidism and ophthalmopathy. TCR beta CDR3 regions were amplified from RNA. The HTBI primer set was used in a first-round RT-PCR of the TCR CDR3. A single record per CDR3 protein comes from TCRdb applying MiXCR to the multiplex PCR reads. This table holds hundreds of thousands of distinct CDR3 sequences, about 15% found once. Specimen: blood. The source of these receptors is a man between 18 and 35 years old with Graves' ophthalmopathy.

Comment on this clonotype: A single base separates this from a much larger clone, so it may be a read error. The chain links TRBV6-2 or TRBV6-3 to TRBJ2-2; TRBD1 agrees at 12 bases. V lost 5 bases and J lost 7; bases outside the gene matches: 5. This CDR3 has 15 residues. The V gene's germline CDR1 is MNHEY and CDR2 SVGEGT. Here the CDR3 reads CASSLGQGAVGELFF. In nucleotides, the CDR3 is TGTGCCAGCAGTCTGGGACAGGGGGCGGTCGGGGAGCTGTTTTTT.

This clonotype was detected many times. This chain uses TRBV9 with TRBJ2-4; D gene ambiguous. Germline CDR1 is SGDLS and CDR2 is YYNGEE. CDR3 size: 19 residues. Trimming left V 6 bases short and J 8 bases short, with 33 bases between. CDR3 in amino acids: CASTDPTSRDSAHVYIQYF. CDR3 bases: TGTGCCAGCACCGACCCAACCTCTAGGGATTCAGCCCATGTGTACATTCAGTACTTC.

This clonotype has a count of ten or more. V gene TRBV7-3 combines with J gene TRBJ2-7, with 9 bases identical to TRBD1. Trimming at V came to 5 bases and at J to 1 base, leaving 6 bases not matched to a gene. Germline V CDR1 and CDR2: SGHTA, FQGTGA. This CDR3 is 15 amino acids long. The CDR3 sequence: CASSATGGGSYEQYF. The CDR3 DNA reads TGTGCCAGCAGCGCGACAGGGGGGGGGTCCTACGAGCAGTACTTC.

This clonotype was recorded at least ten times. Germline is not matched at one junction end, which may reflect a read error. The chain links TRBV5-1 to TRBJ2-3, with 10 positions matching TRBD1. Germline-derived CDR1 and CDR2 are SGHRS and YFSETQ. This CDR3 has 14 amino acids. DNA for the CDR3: TGTGCCAGCAGCTCCGGACAGGGGGCAGATACGCAGTATTTT. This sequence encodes CASSSGQGADTQYF.

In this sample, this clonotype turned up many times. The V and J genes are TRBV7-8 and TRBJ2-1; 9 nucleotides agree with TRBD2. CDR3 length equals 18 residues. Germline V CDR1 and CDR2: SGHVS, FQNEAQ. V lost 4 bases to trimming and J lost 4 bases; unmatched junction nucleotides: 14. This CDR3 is CASSSPLAGILIYNEQFF. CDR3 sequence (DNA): TGTGCCAGCAGCTCCCCCCTAGCGGGAATCTTAATTTACAATGAGCAGTTCTTC.

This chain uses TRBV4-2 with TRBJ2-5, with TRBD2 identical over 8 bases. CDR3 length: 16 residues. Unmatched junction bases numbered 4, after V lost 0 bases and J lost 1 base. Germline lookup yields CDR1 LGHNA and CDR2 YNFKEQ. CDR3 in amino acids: CASSQDPGGSQETQYF. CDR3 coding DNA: TGTGCCAGCAGCCAAGATCCGGGAGGGTCCCAAGAGACCCAGTACTTC.

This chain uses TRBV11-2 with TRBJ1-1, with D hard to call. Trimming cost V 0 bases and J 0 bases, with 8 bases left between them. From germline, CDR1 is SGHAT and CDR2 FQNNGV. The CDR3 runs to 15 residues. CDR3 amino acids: CASSLEGDLNTEAFF. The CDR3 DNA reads TGTGCCAGCAGCTTAGAAGGAGACTTGAACACTGAAGCTTTCTTT. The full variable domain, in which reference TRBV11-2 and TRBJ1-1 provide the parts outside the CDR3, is EAGVAQSPRYKIIEKRQSVAFWCNPISGHATLYWYQQILGQGPKLLIQFQNNGVVDDSQLPKDRFSAERLKGVDSTLKIQPAKLEDSAVYLCASSLEGDLNTEAFFGQGTRLTVV.

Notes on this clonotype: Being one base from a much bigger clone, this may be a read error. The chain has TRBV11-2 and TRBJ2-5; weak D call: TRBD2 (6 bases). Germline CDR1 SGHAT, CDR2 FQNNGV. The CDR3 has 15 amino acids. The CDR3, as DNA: TGTGTCAGCAGCTTAAGCCTGGCGGGACGGGAGACCCAGTACTTC. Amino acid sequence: CVSSLSLAGRETQYF.

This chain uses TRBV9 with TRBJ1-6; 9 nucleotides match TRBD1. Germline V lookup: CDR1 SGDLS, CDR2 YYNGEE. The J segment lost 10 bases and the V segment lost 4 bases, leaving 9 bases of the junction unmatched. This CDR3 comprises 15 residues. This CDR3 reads CASSLTGQGNSPLHF. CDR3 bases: TGTGCCAGCAGCCTGACGGGACAGGGAAACTCACCCCTCCACTTT.

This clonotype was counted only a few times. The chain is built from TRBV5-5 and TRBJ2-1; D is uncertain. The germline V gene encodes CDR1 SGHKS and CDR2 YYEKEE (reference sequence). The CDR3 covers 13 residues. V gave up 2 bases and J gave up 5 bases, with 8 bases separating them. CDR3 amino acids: CASSFRPDNEQFF. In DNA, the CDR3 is TGTGCCAGCAGCTTTCGGCCTGACAATGAGCAGTTCTTC.

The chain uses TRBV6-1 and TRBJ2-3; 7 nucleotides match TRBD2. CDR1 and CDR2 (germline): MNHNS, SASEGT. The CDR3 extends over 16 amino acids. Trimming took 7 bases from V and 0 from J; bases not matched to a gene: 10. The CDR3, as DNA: TGTGCCAGCACCCCCGGGCCGGGACTAAGCACAGATACGCAGTATTTT. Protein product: CASTPGPGLSTDTQYF.

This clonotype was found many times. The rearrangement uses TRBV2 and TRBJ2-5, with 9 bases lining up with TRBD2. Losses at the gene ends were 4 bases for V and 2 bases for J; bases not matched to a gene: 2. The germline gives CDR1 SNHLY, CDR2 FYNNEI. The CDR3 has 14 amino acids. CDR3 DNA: TGTGCCAGCAGTGGACTAGCGGAACAAGAGACCCAGTACTTC. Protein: CASSGLAEQETQYF.

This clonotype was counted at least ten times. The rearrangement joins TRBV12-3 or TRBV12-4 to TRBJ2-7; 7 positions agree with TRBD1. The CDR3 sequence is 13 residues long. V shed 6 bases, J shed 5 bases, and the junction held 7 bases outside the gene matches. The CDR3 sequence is CASSTTGSHEQYF. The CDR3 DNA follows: TGTGCCAGCAGCACGACAGGGTCCCACGAGCAGTACTTC.

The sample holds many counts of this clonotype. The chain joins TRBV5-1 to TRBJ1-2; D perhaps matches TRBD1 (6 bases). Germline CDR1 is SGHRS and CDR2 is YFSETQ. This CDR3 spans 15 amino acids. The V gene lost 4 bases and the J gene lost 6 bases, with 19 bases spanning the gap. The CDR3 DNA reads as TGCGCCAGCAGCGGGGGAGCGGACAGCAGAAATGGCTACACCTTC. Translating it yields CASSGGADSRNGYTF.

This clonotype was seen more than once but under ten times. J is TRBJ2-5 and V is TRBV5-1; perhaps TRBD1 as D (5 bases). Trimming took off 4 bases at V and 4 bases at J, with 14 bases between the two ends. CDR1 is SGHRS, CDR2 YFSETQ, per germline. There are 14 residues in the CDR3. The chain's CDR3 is CASSAMGQGETQYF. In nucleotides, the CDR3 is TGCGCCAGCAGCGCGATGGGGCAGGGAGAGACCCAGTACTTC.

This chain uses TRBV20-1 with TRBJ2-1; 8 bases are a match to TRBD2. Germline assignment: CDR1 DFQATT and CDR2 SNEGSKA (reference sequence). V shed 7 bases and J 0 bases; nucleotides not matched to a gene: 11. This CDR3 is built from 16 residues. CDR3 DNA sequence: TGCAGTGTTTTGTTAGCGGGACGGAGCTCCTACAATGAGCAGTTCTTC. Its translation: CSVLLAGRSSYNEQFF.

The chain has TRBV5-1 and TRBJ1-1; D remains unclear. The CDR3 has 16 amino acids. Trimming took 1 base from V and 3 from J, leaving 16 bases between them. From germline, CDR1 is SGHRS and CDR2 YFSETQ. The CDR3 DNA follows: TGCGCCAGCAGCTTGTTTTTCGGGGTCTGGGACACTGAAGCTTTCTTT. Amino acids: CASSLFFGVWDTEAFF.

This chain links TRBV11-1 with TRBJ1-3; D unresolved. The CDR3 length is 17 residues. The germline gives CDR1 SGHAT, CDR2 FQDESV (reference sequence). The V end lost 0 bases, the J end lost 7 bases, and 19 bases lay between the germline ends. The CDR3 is CASSLATRTDWRNTIYF. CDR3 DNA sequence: TGTGCCAGCAGCTTAGCAACCAGGACTGACTGGAGGAACACCATATATTTT.

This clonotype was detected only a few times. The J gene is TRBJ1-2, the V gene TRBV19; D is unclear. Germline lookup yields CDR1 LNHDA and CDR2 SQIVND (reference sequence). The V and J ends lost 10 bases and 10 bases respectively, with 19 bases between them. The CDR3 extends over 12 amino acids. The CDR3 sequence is CATLGQWLNYTF. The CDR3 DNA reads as TGTGCCACCCTCGGGCAGTGGTTGAACTACACCTTC. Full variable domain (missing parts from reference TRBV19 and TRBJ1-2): DGGITQSPKYLFRKEGQNVTLSCEQNLNHDAMYWYRQDPGQGLRLIYYSQIVNDFQKGDIAEGYSVSREKKESFPLTVTSAQKNPTAFYLCATLGQWLNYTFGSGTRLTVV.

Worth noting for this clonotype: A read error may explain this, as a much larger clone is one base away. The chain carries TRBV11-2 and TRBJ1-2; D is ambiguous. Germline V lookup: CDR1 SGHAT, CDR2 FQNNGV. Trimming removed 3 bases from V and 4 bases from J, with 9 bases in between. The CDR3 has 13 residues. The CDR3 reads CASSFLGPYGYTF. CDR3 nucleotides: TGTGCCAGCAGCTTCCTCGGCCCCTATGGCTACACCTTC.

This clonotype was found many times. The CDR3 spells CASSEVGGGGETQYF. The CDR3 coding sequence is TGTGCCAGCAGTGAAGTTGGGGGAGGGGGGGAGACCCAGTACTTC. V and J are TRBV6-1 and TRBJ2-5; tentative D call: TRBD2 (7 bases). Germline CDR1 and CDR2: MNHNS and SASEGT. This CDR3 region has 15 residues. V was pared by 1 base and J by 5 bases, with 14 bases between.

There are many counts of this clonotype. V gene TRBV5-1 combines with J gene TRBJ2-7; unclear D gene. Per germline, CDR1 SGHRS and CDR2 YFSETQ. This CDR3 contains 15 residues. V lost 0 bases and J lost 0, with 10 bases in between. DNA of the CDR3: TGCGCCAGCAGCTTGGGAGACGGCATCTCCTACGAGCAGTACTTC. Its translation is CASSLGDGISYEQYF.

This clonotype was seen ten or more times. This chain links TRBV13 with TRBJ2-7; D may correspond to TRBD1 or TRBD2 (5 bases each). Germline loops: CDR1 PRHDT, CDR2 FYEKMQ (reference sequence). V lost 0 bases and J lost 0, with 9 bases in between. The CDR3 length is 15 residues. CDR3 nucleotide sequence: TGTGCCAGCAGCTTAGGAGGGACGATCTCCTACGAGCAGTACTTC. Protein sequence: CASSLGGTISYEQYF.

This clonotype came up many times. CDR3 in DNA: TGTGCCAGCAGTGCTGATGTTTCCGGGGAGCTGTTTTTT. It yields the protein CASSADVSGELFF. The V call is TRBV2, the J call TRBJ2-2; D remains ambiguous. There are 13 residues in the CDR3. The germline V gene has CDR1 SNHLY and CDR2 FYNNEI. Trimming left V 4 bases short and J 6 bases short, with 9 bases between.

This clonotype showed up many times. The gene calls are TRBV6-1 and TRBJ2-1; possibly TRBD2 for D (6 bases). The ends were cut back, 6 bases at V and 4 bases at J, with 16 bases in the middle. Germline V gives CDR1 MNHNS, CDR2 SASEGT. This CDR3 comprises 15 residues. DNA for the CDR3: TGTGCCAGCAGGTCCGGGACTGTAGGTTACAATGAGCAGTTCTTC. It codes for CASRSGTVGYNEQFF.

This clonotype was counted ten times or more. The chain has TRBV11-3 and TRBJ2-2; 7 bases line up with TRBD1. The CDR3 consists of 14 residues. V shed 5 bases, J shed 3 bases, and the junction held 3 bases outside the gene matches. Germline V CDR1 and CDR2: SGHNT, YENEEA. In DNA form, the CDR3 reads TGTGCCAGCAGCCAGACAGGGTACACCGGGGAGCTGTTTTTT. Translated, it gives CASSQTGYTGELFF.

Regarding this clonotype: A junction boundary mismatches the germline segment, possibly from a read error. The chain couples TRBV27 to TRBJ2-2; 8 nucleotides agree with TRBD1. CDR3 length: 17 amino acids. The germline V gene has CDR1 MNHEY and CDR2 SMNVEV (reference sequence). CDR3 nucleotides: TGTGCCAGCAGCCGCCTATTGTGGACAGGGAGGACCGGGGAGCTGTCTTTT. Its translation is CASSRLLWTGRTGELSF.